The clone carrying this TCR beta chain was counted at least ten times. Sample time point: sample taken at primary tumor resection. No cells were sorted before sequencing. The whole RNA sequenced was extracted from tumor, nontumor lung or frozen PBMC. This sample was included in a study of spatial heterogeneity in lung cancer. Unmatched junction bases numbered 1, after V lost 1 base and J lost 6 bases. Germline CDR1 is SGHDT and CDR2 is YYEEEE. This CDR3 has 14 residues. A distinct unique molecular identifier was carried by each TCR cDNA molecule. MiXCR was run by TCRdb on the 5' RACE reads, yielding one entry per CDR3 protein. This sample has approximately 49,000 distinct CDR3 sequences, with roughly 5.7% found just once.

The TCR originated in a male donor with early-stage non-small cell lung cancer. This specimen was PBMCs, taken at surgery. V is TRBV5-6 and J is TRBJ1-4, with 9 bases fitting TRBD1. CDR3 DNA: TGTGCCAGCAGCTTGACAGGGGGCGATGAAAAACTGTTTTTT. Translating gives CASSLTGGDEKLFF.